The clone carrying this T cell receptor beta chain is large (0.1 to 1%) by share. Its antigen is currently unknown. Each library started from about 15 ng of total RNA using the QIAseq Immune Repertoire TCR panel. From the reads, TCRdb called clonotypes with MiXCR, one entry per CDR3 protein. Altogether roughly 1,100 distinct CDR3 sequences are present, roughly 9.8% being singletons, with the ten largest covering about 14%. The data belong to a study of circulating CD8 cells and anti-PD-1 response in melanoma. The wider study: Complete or partial response defined responders; stable or progressive disease, non-responders.

Study results and caveats: Subset repertoires were largely private at M1, with under 8% shared.

CDR3 length equals 13 residues. Per germline, CDR1 SQVTM and CDR2 ANQGSEA. V lost 3 bases, J lost 2 bases, and 9 bases lay in between. Sorting of live CD3+CD8+TCRalphabeta+ cells by PD-1 and/or TIGIT gave four subsets. This TCR was recovered from a human donor with melanoma. The genes are TRBV29-1 and TRBJ2-3, with D unresolved. The sample consisted of CD8+ T cells from PBMCs, taken at baseline or after one month of anti-PD-1 therapy (not recorded which). The CDR3 spells CSVDMPNTDTQYF. The CDR3 DNA reads TGCAGCGTTGACATGCCGAACACAGATACGCAGTATTTT.